The next 15 T cell receptor beta chains were all read from a single sample in a study of cytomegalovirus exposure and HLA in healthy donors. This PCR relied on a set of 60 Vbeta primers and 13 Jbeta primers. The method was immunoSEQ multiplex PCR; TCRdb's version includes in-frame clones alone and lacks a portion of them. Found here are under 150,000 clones, about three quarters of them singletons; the top ten hold 2.6%. The source material was PBMCs. These receptor sequences come from a woman aged 60-75 years in good health and CMV-seropositive.

This chain connects TRBV9 to TRBJ1-3, with D unclear. Trimming took off 3 bases at V and 0 bases at J, with 13 bases between the two ends. Germline CDR1 reads SGDLS; CDR2 reads YYNGEE. This CDR3 is 16 amino acids long. The CDR3 DNA reads TGTGCCAGCAGCGACGACTACACGAGCTCTGGAAACACCATATATTTT. Amino acid sequence: CASSDDYTSSGNTIYF.

This chain connects TRBV10-3 to TRBJ1-2, with D possibly being TRBD1 (6 bases). This CDR3 has 12 residues. V was clipped by 10 bases and J by 4 bases, with 13 bases between them. The germline V gene encodes CDR1 ENHRY and CDR2 SYGVKD. The CDR3 DNA is TGTGCCACCCGACAGGAGACCTATGGCTACACCTTC. This sequence encodes CATRQETYGYTF.

The rearrangement uses TRBV10-3 and TRBJ2-3, with 10 bases matching TRBD2. Trimming cost V 4 bases and J 2 bases; bases outside gene matches: 9. The CDR3 covers 17 residues. CDR1 is ENHRY and CDR2 is SYGVKD in the germline V gene. CDR3 sequence: CAISGGRTSGATDTQYF. CDR3 nucleotides: TGTGCCATCAGTGGAGGTCGGACTAGCGGAGCCACAGATACGCAGTATTTT.

This sequence joins TRBV2 and TRBJ2-3, with D possibly being TRBD2 (5 bases). The V and J ends lost 1 base and 4 bases respectively, with 9 bases between them. The CDR3 length is 14 residues. Germline assignment: CDR1 SNHLY and CDR2 FYNNEI. CDR3 coding DNA: TGTGCCAGCAGTGAAGGAGGGTACGCAGATACGCAGTATTTT. It specifies CASSEGGYADTQYF.

V gene TRBV5-1 combines with J gene TRBJ1-4, with D unclear. Germline CDR1 is SGHRS and CDR2 is YFSETQ. Trimming removed 5 bases at V and 1 base at J, with 12 bases between. CDR3 length: 15 residues. The CDR3 reads CASRREGLTNEKLFF. The CDR3, as DNA: TGCGCCAGCAGAAGAGAGGGTCTAACTAATGAAAAACTGTTTTTT. The variable domain in full, completed from reference TRBV5-1 and TRBJ1-4, reads KAGVTQTPRYLIKTRGQQVTLSCSPISGHRSVSWYQQTPGQGLQFLFEYFSETQRNKGNFPGRFSGRQFSNSRSEMNVSTLELGDSALYLCASRREGLTNEKLFFGSGTQLSVL.

This clone was picked up one time. The chain joins TRBV5-1 to TRBJ2-2; TRBD2 matches 10 bases. This CDR3 is 16 amino acids long. V dropped 4 bases and J dropped 4; count of bases not matched to a gene: 7. CDR1 and CDR2 (germline): SGHRS, YFSETQ. The CDR3 coding sequence is TGCGCCAGCAGCGAGCTAGCGGGGGTCCTCACCGGGGAGCTGTTTTTT. Protein sequence: CASSELAGVLTGELFF.

The chain carries TRBV21-1 and TRBJ2-3; the table's TRBD2 call for D was not verified on the DNA. TRBV21-1 represents a pseudogene. The CDR3 covers 19 residues. This CDR3 reads CASSKEGTSGGQTTDTQYF. The CDR3 region has the DNA TGTGCCAGCAGCAAAGAGGGCACTAGCGGGGGCCAAACCACAGATACGCAGTATTTT.

The gene calls are TRBV5-1 and TRBJ2-7; TRBD1 matches 9 bases. The V and J ends lost 3 bases and 7 bases, in that order; junction bases with no gene match: 5. Germline V gives CDR1 SGHRS, CDR2 YFSETQ. The length of the CDR3 is 13 residues. This chain's CDR3 is CASSSLTGGEQYF. CDR3 sequence (DNA): TGCGCCAGCAGCTCGTTGACAGGGGGTGAGCAGTACTTC.

The CDR3 coding sequence is TGTGCCAGCTCACCACCGGCTCACAGCTATGGCTACACCTTC. Protein: CASSPPAHSYGYTF. V and J are TRBV18 and TRBJ1-2, with D unresolved. V was shortened by 0 bases and J by 4 bases, with 9 bases between the two germline ends. The CDR3 is 14 residues long. Germline assignment: CDR1 KGHSH and CDR2 LQKENI.

V is TRBV7-8 and J is TRBJ1-2; 9 bases agree with TRBD1. From germline, CDR1 is SGHVS and CDR2 FQNEAQ. The CDR3 loop spans 17 amino acids. With 5 bases clipped from V and 6 bases from J, the junction kept 16 bases outside the gene matches. The CDR3: CASSRGRTGTGIDGYTF. The CDR3 coding sequence is TGTGCCAGCAGCCGAGGCAGAACCGGGACAGGGATTGATGGCTACACCTTC.

The chain couples TRBV5-1 to TRBJ2-1, with 9 bases matching TRBD2. Trimming cost V 0 bases and J 0 bases; bases outside gene matches: 7. There are 18 residues in the CDR3. The V gene's germline CDR1 is SGHRS and CDR2 YFSETQ. The CDR3 is CASSLGRGGTFSYNEQFF. CDR3 DNA: TGCGCCAGCAGCTTGGGGCGGGGGGGAACCTTCTCCTACAATGAGCAGTTCTTC.

The genes are TRBV2 and TRBJ1-2; 8 bases align to TRBD1. Trimming removed 9 bases from V and 8 bases from J; junction bases left unmatched: 8. The CDR3 covers 12 residues. Per germline, CDR1 SNHLY and CDR2 FYNNEI. The CDR3 bases are TGTGCCAGGGAGACAGGGGTTCGCGGCTACACCTTC. Translating gives CARETGVRGYTF.

The sample holds a few counts of this clone. Other DNA variants within this sample encode the same CDR3. V usage is TRBV18 and J usage is TRBJ2-7; 7 positions match TRBD1. Germline-derived CDR1 and CDR2 are KGHSH and LQKENI. This CDR3 contains 14 residues. The junction had 2 bases not matched to a gene; V was cut back by 3 bases and J by 0 bases. The CDR3 nucleotides read TGTGCCAGCTCACCTCGGGACAGCTCCTACGAGCAGTACTTC. This codes for CASSPRDSSYEQYF.

V usage is TRBV5-1 and J usage is TRBJ1-1; D is undetermined. Germline CDR1 and CDR2: SGHRS and YFSETQ. This CDR3 is 14 amino acids long. The germline V and J ends were trimmed by 0 bases and 5 bases, with 11 bases remaining between them. CDR3 residues: CASSLAPPGTEAFF. CDR3 nucleotides: TGCGCCAGCAGCTTGGCCCCCCCGGGAACTGAAGCTTTCTTT.

The chain employs TRBV9 and TRBJ2-1; 7 nucleotides agree with TRBD2. With 0 bases clipped from V and 7 bases from J, the junction kept 13 bases outside the gene matches. The germline gives CDR1 SGDLS, CDR2 YYNGEE. The CDR3 is made up of 17 amino acids. CDR3 loop: CASSVGPGGLGVNEQFF. CDR3 nucleotides: TGTGCCAGCAGCGTAGGGCCCGGGGGGTTGGGGGTTAATGAGCAGTTCTTC.